Following are 15 T cell receptor beta chains from one sample sequenced in a study of cytomegalovirus exposure and HLA in healthy donors. Amplification used 60 Vbeta primers and 13 Jbeta primers. Some clones are missing from TCRdb's copy, which holds only in-frame ones; the method was immunoSEQ multiplex PCR. The data show over 20,000 clones, approximately 70% seen once. The sequenced material came from PBMCs. These receptors were obtained from a woman between 50 and 59 years old in good health and CMV-seronegative.

This chain connects TRBV7-9 to TRBJ1-1, with D possibly matching TRBD1 (5 bases). Germline V gene sequence: CDR1 SEHNR, CDR2 FQNEAQ (reference sequence). The CDR3 runs 11 residues. V shed 2 bases and J shed 8 bases, with 6 bases lying between them. CDR3 amino acids: CASSLQGEAFF. The CDR3 nucleotides are TGTGCCAGCAGCTTACAGGGCGAAGCTTTCTTT.

The chain carries TRBV18 and TRBJ2-5, with D unclear. The germline V gene encodes CDR1 KGHSH and CDR2 LQKENI. This CDR3 has 12 amino acids. V shed 5 bases and J shed 2 bases, with 6 bases lying between them. The CDR3 region is CASSSPQETQYF. CDR3 sequence (DNA): TGTGCCAGCTCATCCCCACAAGAGACCCAGTACTTC.

V gene TRBV13 combines with J gene TRBJ2-7; TRBD1 matches 7 bases. Germline values: CDR1 PRHDT, CDR2 FYEKMQ (reference sequence). The CDR3 is made up of 12 amino acids. The V segment lost 6 bases and the J segment 7 bases; nucleotides outside the gene matches: 6. The CDR3 DNA reads as TGTGCCAGCAGTAGACAGGGCGGAGAGCAGTACTTC. This codes for CASSRQGGEQYF.

This chain links TRBV9 with TRBJ2-6, with D unclear. The CDR3 consists of 16 residues. From germline, CDR1 is SGDLS and CDR2 YYNGEE. With 0 bases removed from V and 4 bases from J, the gap between germline ends came to 11 bases. Here the CDR3 DNA reads TGTGCCAGCAGCGTAGATAAGAACTACGGGGCCAACGTCCTGACTTTC. It is translated as CASSVDKNYGANVLTF.

The rearrangement links TRBV7-9 to TRBJ2-5; 9 bases are shared with TRBD1. J lost 5 bases, V lost 2 bases, and 9 bases had no gene match. The germline gives CDR1 SEHNR, CDR2 FQNEAQ (reference sequence). This CDR3 comprises 16 residues. CDR3 coding DNA: TGTGCCAGCAGCTTAAGGGACAGGGTCGACCTCGAGACCCAGTACTTC. Translation: CASSLRDRVDLETQYF.

CDR3 DNA sequence: TGTGCCAGCAGTCCGGGACAGGATCCCTATGGCTACACCTTC. The encoded protein is CASSPGQDPYGYTF. This chain links TRBV28 with TRBJ1-2; 8 nucleotides align to TRBD1. V trimming: 5 bases; J trimming: 4 bases; junction bases outside the gene matches: 6. Per the germline V gene, CDR1 is MDHEN and CDR2 is SYDVKM. The CDR3 sequence is 14 residues long.

In its sample, this clone was seen a few times. The rearrangement links TRBV7-8 to TRBJ1-6; 7 nucleotides align to TRBD1. The CDR3 length is 15 residues. CDR1 SGHVS and CDR2 FQNEAQ come from the germline V gene. V was clipped by 1 base and J by 5 bases; unmatched bases: 2. Here the CDR3 DNA reads TGTGCCAGCAGCTTAGGACAGGGAGATAATTCACCCCTCCACTTT. The encoded protein is CASSLGQGDNSPLHF.

The chain has TRBV7-9 and TRBJ2-7; D is possibly TRBD1 (5 bases). The CDR3 spans 14 residues. CDR1 is SEHNR and CDR2 is FQNEAQ in the germline V gene (reference sequence). Trimming left V 0 bases short and J 2 bases short, with 8 bases between. The CDR3 nucleotides are TGTGCCAGCAGCTTAGCTGGACAACCCTACGAGCAGTACTTC. Translated: CASSLAGQPYEQYF.

The chain couples TRBV9 to TRBJ1-5; TRBD1 might be the D (5 bases). There are 15 residues in the CDR3. Germline CDR1 is SGDLS and CDR2 is YYNGEE. With 2 bases removed from V and 7 bases from J, the gap between germline ends came to 16 bases. CDR3 in DNA: TGTGCCAGCAGCGTTACCGGGGGAGAAGGACAGCCCCAGCATTTT. It translates to CASSVTGGEGQPQHF.

This chain connects TRBV6-5 to TRBJ1-2, with 9 bases that match TRBD1. The germline V gene has CDR1 MNHEY and CDR2 SVGAGI. V was clipped by 4 bases and J by 3 bases; unmatched bases: 6. The CDR3 consists of 15 residues. CDR3 protein: CASSLGTGRHYGYTF. The CDR3, as DNA: TGTGCCAGCAGTTTGGGGACAGGGAGGCACTATGGCTACACCTTC.

This chain joins TRBV5-4 and TRBJ2-5; unclear D gene. The germline V and J ends were trimmed by 1 base and 1 base, with 8 bases remaining between them. The V gene's germline CDR1 is SGHNT and CDR2 YYREEE (reference sequence). This CDR3 has 14 amino acids. CDR3 residues: CASSLQQSQETQYF. The CDR3 region has the DNA TGTGCCAGCAGCTTGCAACAGTCCCAAGAGACCCAGTACTTC.

J is TRBJ1-5 and V is TRBV6-5, with D maybe TRBD1 (5 bases). V shed 2 bases and J shed 8 bases, with 10 bases lying between them. The germline V gene has CDR1 MNHEY and CDR2 SVGAGI. The CDR3 loop spans 13 amino acids. CDR3 bases: TGTGCCAGCAGTTACGGGGGGGTGGAGCCCCAGCATTTT. Translating gives CASSYGGVEPQHF.

The chain employs TRBV6-1 and TRBJ1-4, with 7 bases matching TRBD1. V dropped 6 bases and J dropped 4; count of bases not matched to a gene: 8. Germline V gives CDR1 MNHNS, CDR2 SASEGT. The CDR3 is made up of 15 amino acids. The CDR3 bases are TGTGCCAGCAGCGCTCCCGGGACAGTTAATGAAAAACTGTTTTTT. Its protein product is CASSAPGTVNEKLFF.

The rearrangement joins TRBV9 to TRBJ2-7; 11 nucleotides match TRBD2. This CDR3 is built from 15 residues. Trimming took 0 bases from V and 6 from J; bases not matched to a gene: 5. Germline values: CDR1 SGDLS, CDR2 YYNGEE. Written as DNA, the CDR3 is TGTGCCAGCAGCGTAGCTACTAGCGGGAGAGGCGAGCAGTACTTC. As protein: CASSVATSGRGEQYF.

The gene calls are TRBV5-1 and TRBJ2-7; D is perhaps TRBD1 (5 bases). CDR3 size: 13 residues. The V end was cut by 4 bases, the J end by 0 bases, with 8 bases between. Germline V gene lookup returns CDR1 SGHRS and CDR2 YFSETQ. The CDR3 DNA sequence: TGCGCCAGCAGCCCACAGGCCTCCTACGAGCAGTACTTC. Its protein product is CASSPQASYEQYF.